These T cell receptor beta chains were read from a single sample in a study of cytomegalovirus exposure and HLA in healthy donors. The table came from immunoSEQ multiplex PCR; TCRdb's copy has only in-frame clones and leaves some out. The sample has tens of thousands of clones, 70% to 90% seen once. Sequenced sample: PBMCs. The source of these receptors is a male donor in good health and CMV-seronegative. Each CDR3 is given with its conserved first and last residue. Fields, in order: clone size, J gene, D gene, V gene, CDR3 DNA, CDR3 protein. The D gene is left open where the match is weak. Expanded clones are given a class, and other clones once, few, many or no size at all.

. TRBJ2-7 TRBD1 TRBV27 TGTGCCAGCAGTTATAGGCAGGACCGGGACAGTTTCTCCTACGAGCAGTACTTC CASSYRQDRDSFSYEQYF
. TRBJ2-3 . TRBV5-1 TGCGCCACCCGCCAAGGGGGTGACACAGATACGCAGTATTTT CATRQGGDTDTQYF
. TRBJ1-6 TRBD1 TRBV11-2 TGTGCCAGCAATAATGACAGGGACGGTAATTCACCCCTCCACTTT CASNNDRDGNSPLHF
. TRBJ1-3 . TRBV5-6 TGTGCCAGCAGCTGGAACAGGCCTAGCTCTGGAAACACCATATATTTT CASSWNRPSSGNTIYF
few TRBJ2-7 TRBD2 TRBV9 TGTGCCAGCAGCGAGAGCGGGGGCTCCTACGAGCAGTACTTC CASSESGGSYEQYF
. TRBJ2-5 TRBD2 TRBV7-2 TGTGCCAGCAGCCGAGCCGGGACTAGCGATGAGACCCAGTACTTC CASSRAGTSDETQYF
. TRBJ1-2 . TRBV18 TGTGCCAGCTCAACCGGGGGAGGCGGCTACACCTTC CASSTGGGGYTF
. TRBJ1-2 TRBD1 TRBV29-1 TGCAGCGTTTCGGGACAGGGGGCCGGTGGCTACACCTTC CSVSGQGAGGYTF
. TRBJ2-1 TRBD2 TRBV9 TGTGCCAGCAGCGTAGTTCTAGCGGGGTCTTACAATGAGCAGTTCTTC CASSVVLAGSYNEQFF
. TRBJ2-2 . TRBV6-6 TGTGCCAGCAGCCGACTAGACACCGGGGAGCTGTTTTTT CASSRLDTGELFF
. TRBJ2-1 . TRBV19 TGTGCCAGTAGTATAGGTAGGGAGGCCGTCTACAATGAGCAGTTCTTC CASSIGREAVYNEQFF
. TRBJ1-1 . TRBV9 TGTGCCAGCAGCGTAGTTGGGACAACCATCATGAACACTGAAGCTTTCTTT CASSVVGTTIMNTEAFF
. TRBJ2-7 . TRBV4-3 TGCGCCAGCAGCCAAGAGTCCCGAAGGGGATCCGAGCAGTACTTC CASSQESRRGSEQYF
. TRBJ1-6 . TRBV27 TGTGCCAGTGCTTGGGGCTTGAACTCACCCCTCCACTTT CASAWGLNSPLHF
few TRBJ1-4 TRBD1 TRBV18 TGTGCCAGCTCACCGCTACAGGGGTTGGGTGAAAAACTGTTTTTT CASSPLQGLGEKLFF
. TRBJ2-3 TRBD1 TRBV10-3 TGTGCCATCGGGACAGGGGACGATACGCAGTATTTT CAIGTGDDTQYF
. TRBJ1-1 TRBD1 TRBV9 TGTGCCAGCAGCGTAGCGACAGGGGTTAACACTGAAGCTTTCTTT CASSVATGVNTEAFF
. TRBJ1-4 . TRBV10-3 TGTGCCATCAGTGAGTCGTCGGGTGAAAAACTGTTTTTT CAISESSGEKLFF
few TRBJ2-6 . TRBV6-6 TGTGCCAGCAGTTACTCGCGGAGCTCTGGGGCCAACGTCCTGACTTTC CASSYSRSSGANVLTF
. TRBJ2-3 . TRBV4-1 TGCGCCAGCAGCCAAACAATGTCGGGGGTTATTAGCACAGATACGCAGTATTTT CASSQTMSGVISTDTQYF
. TRBJ2-5 TRBD2 TRBV6-1 TGTGCCAGCAGACCCCTAGCGGGGGCGCAAGAGACCCAGTACTTC CASRPLAGAQETQYF
. TRBJ2-1 TRBD2 TRBV5-1 TGCGCCAGCAGCCTAAATTGGGCTAGCGGGGGGGATGAGCAGTTCTTC CASSLNWASGGDEQFF
. TRBJ2-7 TRBD1 TRBV11-2 TGTGCCAGCAGCCCCGGGACAGGGGCCTACGAGCAGTACTTC CASSPGTGAYEQYF
. TRBJ1-4 TRBD1 TRBV19 TGTGCCAGTAGTCTCCCTCAGGGGGGAGCTAATGAAAAACTGTTTTTT CASSLPQGGANEKLFF
. TRBJ2-7 TRBD2 TRBV2 TGTGCCAGCAGTCAGCGGGGGGCCGTCTACGAGCAGTACTTC CASSQRGAVYEQYF
few TRBJ2-3 TRBD2 TRBV4-2 TGTGCCAGCAGCCACGGGACTAGCGGGGGTAACACAGATACGCAGTATTTT CASSHGTSGGNTDTQYF
. TRBJ1-2 . TRBV11-2 TGTGCCAGCAGCTTAGGCGGGGGTGGCTACACCTTC CASSLGGGGYTF
. TRBJ1-6 . TRBV29-1 TGCAGCGTTGCCCTGATTGGGGGGTCACCCCTCCACTTT CSVALIGGSPLHF
. TRBJ1-2 . TRBV6-5 TGTGCCAGCCGACAGACAGGCTATGGCTACACCTTC CASRQTGYGYTF
. TRBJ1-1 TRBD1 TRBV12-5 TGTGCTAGTGGTTGGGGGACAGTAAACACTGAAGCTTTCTTT CASGWGTVNTEAFF
. TRBJ1-2 TRBD1 TRBV7-2 TGTGCCAGCAGCTTAGGATCAGGGGGCATATCCACCTTC CASSLGSGGISTF
few TRBJ2-1 . TRBV9 TGTGCCAGCAGCGTAGTCGGAGGGTTCATCAACAATGAGCAGTTCTTC CASSVVGGFINNEQFF